The entry that follows covers one TCR beta chain sequence. The antigen remains undetermined. The source of the sample is a study of human T cells and chemical hapten exposure. Whole-study findings and limits: Sensitization with DPC brought no change to TCRs above 1 in 1000 in frequency.

Germline values: CDR1 MNHEY, CDR2 SVGEGT. Trimming shortened V by 2 bases and J by 5 bases, and 16 bases separated the two germline ends. The CDR3 has 16 amino acids. TCRdb ran MiXCR on the RACE reads and lists one entry per CDR3 protein. The sample lists roughly 380,000 distinct CDR3 sequences; about 6.9% were seen once. Time point defined: patch test 2, 6 weeks after DPC sensitization. This sample's treatment: therapeutic diphenylcyclopropenone sensitization with weekly scalp DPC. The sample here was whole blood, taken in connection with sensitization to the hapten diphenylcyclopropenone (DPC). The sequence was obtained from a woman aged 18-29 years with alopecia areata. Some clones in this sample may be carry-over from other donors' samples. The V and J genes are TRBV6-2 or TRBV6-3 and TRBJ1-5; D is unresolved. CDR3 amino acids: CASSYLVSGRDQPQHF. The DNA of the CDR3 is TGTGCCAGCAGTTACCTCGTCTCGGGGAGGGATCAGCCCCAGCATTTT.